This T cell receptor (beta chain) was sequenced in a study of neurological immune-mediated disorders (dated by TCRdb to 2018 to 2020). Regarding the study in general: The study compared peripheral blood TCR-beta repertoires of HTLV-I-associated myelopathy (HAM/TSP) patients, multiple sclerosis patients and healthy controls using UMI-based sequencing. Longitudinal HAM/TSP and healthy donors had 3 time-points each (about 3-40 month intervals). The cohort comprised roughly 70 subjects: roughly 15 HAM/TSP patients, around 35 multiple sclerosis patients and around 20 healthy controls. The approximately 100 TCR-beta libraries included longitudinal samples, technical triplicates and paired sorted CD4+ and CD8+ T-cell subsets alongside PBMC samples.

cDNA synthesis used template-switch 5'RACE with a primer carrying a 10-nucleotide random unique molecular identifier tagging each TCR transcript. Every sequencing run covered 15-18 subjects and yielded more than 180 million TCR-beta sequences. The RNeasy kit was used to extract total RNA. Using the KAPA Real-time Library Amplification kit, TCR-beta VDJ regions were amplified with primers for the TCR constant region and the 5'RACE anchor. A first PCR added sample indexes and Illumina adaptors, and a second PCR then raised library yield. After Ampure bead purification, the roughly 650 bp TCR product was size-selected on a 2% E-gel SizeSelection system. Before pooling, library quality was assessed on a Bioanalyzer, concentration was determined with Qubit, and library quantification was performed with the Kapa Library Quantification kit. Libraries were sequenced paired-end 2 x 150 bp on an Illumina HiSeq 2500. To increase sequence diversity, about 25-31% phiX was spiked into each library pool. In the original analysis: The UMI-based MiGEC pipeline processed quality-filtered reads and removed over 80% of raw TCR sequences during error correction. VDJ genes were aligned to IMGT germline references, and clonotypes were defined by unique CDR3 amino acid sequence plus V-J genes. Clonal expansion, Shannon diversity and CDR3 relatedness were evaluated with VDJtools (CalcPairwiseDistances, ClusterSamples), while phylogenetic trees were built in CLCbio workbench. A clone was classed as expanded if it had 8 or more unique UMIs, a cutoff based on coefficient-of-variation modelling across technical triplicates. Using fastp at Q25 and MiXCR, TCRdb reprocessed the public reads and kept productive beta chains. Each record represents a unique CDR3 protein, reported with the most common genes and DNA among its rows. These V and J calls are TCRdb output, not the study's own analysis. The sample records fewer than 40,000 distinct CDR3 sequences, 13% of which are singletons. The ten most abundant clones make up 2.3% of the sample.

This clonotype turned up a few times. Its antigen is currently not known. Base qualities are missing; no much larger clone stands one base away. Points the paper makes about the study in general: The highest TCR clonal expansion was observed in HAM/TSP patients, whereas the lowest was observed in MS patients, even when compared with healthy controls. No identical CDR3 amino acid sequences were shared among expanded clones across subjects, suggesting private TCR-beta repertoires in all groups.

The CDR3 covers 13 residues, taking in both the cysteine and the phenylalanine. This entry keeps only the CDR3 DNA: 39 bases, framed from base 1. The trim is 10 bases for V and 6 bases for J, with a gap of 16 bases between the germline ends. CDR1 and CDR2, looked up from the germline V gene (reference sequence), are LNHDA and SQIVND. The label giving this sample's time point can be read as: longitudinal time-point 2. Healthy controls were blood bank volunteers in Maryland, USA. For the unsorted PBMC libraries, 2 million PBMCs were stored in RNAlater at -80 degrees C until RNA extraction and were used to generate the libraries. PBMCs were separated from peripheral blood using Ficoll-Hypaque density gradient centrifugation and then cryopreserved in liquid nitrogen.

The chain couples TRBV19 to TRBJ2-1, with the D gene uncertain. The sequencing input was PBMCs. This TCR derives from a woman in her thirties or forties in good health. The CDR3 sequence is CAIRSPVSNEQFF. The nucleotide sequence is given as TGTGCCATCCGAAGCCCGGTGAGCAATGAGCAGTTCTTC. Extended through the reference TRBV19 and TRBJ2-1 proteins, this CDR3 yields the full variable domain: DGGITQSPKYLFRKEGQNVTLSCEQNLNHDAMYWYRQDPGQGLRLIYYSQIVNDFQKGDIAEGYSVSREKKESFPLTVTSAQKNPTAFYLCAIRSPVSNEQFFGPGTRLTVL.